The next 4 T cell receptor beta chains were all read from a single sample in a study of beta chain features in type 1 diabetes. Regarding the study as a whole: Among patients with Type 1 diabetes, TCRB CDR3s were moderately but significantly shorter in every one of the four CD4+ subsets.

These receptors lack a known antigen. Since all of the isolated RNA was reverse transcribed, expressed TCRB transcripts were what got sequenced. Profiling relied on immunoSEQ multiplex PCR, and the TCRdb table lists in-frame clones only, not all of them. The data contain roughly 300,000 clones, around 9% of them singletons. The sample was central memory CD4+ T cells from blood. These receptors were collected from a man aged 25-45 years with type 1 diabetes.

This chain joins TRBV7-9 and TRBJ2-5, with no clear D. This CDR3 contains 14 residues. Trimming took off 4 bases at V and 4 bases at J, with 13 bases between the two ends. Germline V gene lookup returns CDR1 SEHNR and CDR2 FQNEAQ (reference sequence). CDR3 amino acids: CASSSGGLGETQYF. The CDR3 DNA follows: TGTGCCAGCAGCTCCGGTGGCCTCGGAGAGACCCAGTACTTC.

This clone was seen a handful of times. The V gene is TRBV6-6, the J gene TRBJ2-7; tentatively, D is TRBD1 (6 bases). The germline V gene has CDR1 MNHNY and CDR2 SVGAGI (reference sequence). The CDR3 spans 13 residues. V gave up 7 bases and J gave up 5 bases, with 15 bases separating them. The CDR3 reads CASTGTSSHEQYF. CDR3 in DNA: TGTGCCAGCACTGGGACATCTTCCCACGAGCAGTACTTC.

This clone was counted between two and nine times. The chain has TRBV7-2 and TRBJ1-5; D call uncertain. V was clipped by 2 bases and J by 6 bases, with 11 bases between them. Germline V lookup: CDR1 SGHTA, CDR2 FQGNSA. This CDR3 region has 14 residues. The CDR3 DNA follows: TGTGCCAGCAGCTTATATGGCTCCAGTCAGCCCCAGCATTTT. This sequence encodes CASSLYGSSQPQHF. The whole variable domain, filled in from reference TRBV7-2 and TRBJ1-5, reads GAGVSQSPSNKVTEKGKDVELRCDPISGHTALYWYRQSLGQGLEFLIYFQGNSAPDKSGLPSDRFSAERTGGSVSTLTIQRTQQEDSAVYLCASSLYGSSQPQHFGDGTRLSIL.

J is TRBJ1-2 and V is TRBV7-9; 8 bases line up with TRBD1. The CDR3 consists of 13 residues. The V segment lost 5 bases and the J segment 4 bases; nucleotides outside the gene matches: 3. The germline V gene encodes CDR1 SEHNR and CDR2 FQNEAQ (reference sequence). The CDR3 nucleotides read TGTGCCAGCAGCCGCGGACAGGGCTATGGCTACACCTTC. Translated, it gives CASSRGQGYGYTF.